This TCR beta chain emerged from a study of beta chain features in type 1 diabetes (dated by TCRdb to the late 2010s). Context from the whole study: No differences in mean age, gender distribution, total cell number or subset yield were found between patients and healthy donors. Regulatory and stem cell-like memory subsets were obtained from only 8 patients and roughly 8 healthy donors, while naive and central memory subsets were obtained from all 30 or so donors. In the study, TCRB repertoires of sorted circulating CD4+ T cell subsets from recently diagnosed type 1 diabetes patients were compared with those of matched healthy donors. A total of around 110,000,000 sorted cells were examined across all samples, and RNA yield correlated strongly with the number of cells per subset. What the authors observed across the whole study: The naive, central memory and regulatory TCRB repertoires appeared to resemble one another more closely among patients than among healthy donors. Because cDNA was sequenced instead of genomic DNA, highly expressing activated cells could be over-represented, though the groups showed no difference in activation or CD3 levels. PCR may preferentially amplify shorter templates, but because patient and control samples were amplified and corrected together, any resulting skew would affect both groups equally. At VDJ recombination sites, patients with type 1 diabetes made fewer insertions and deleted more nucleotides, a pattern implying thymic rearrangement abnormalities. In all four CD4+ subsets, TCRB CDR3 length was moderately but significantly shorter in type 1 diabetes patients. Only small numbers of individuals were included in the HLA sub-analyses, which left unresolved whether HLA type had any influence on TCRB rearrangement.

All of the isolated RNA was reverse transcribed with the High Capacity cDNA Reverse Transcription Kit, so expressed TCRB transcripts were sequenced. Deep immunoSEQ sequencing was performed on naive, central memory and regulatory T cell samples, with an average of around 3.4 million total reads per sample. Sorted cells were lysed in RLT buffer and RNA was extracted with DNase-treated RNeasy Micro or Mini kits, depending on cell number. Each cell subset was processed on its own to prevent cross-contamination, while patient and healthy donor samples were processed together. TCRB sequences were amplified from cDNA with the immunoSEQ multiplex PCR, producing 87-bp fragments spanning the CDR3 region. Sequencing of the amplicons was done on the Illumina HiSeq platform. The original pipeline was this. PCR bias was computationally corrected using synthetic template baselines, reads within Hamming distance 2 were collapsed, and singletons that could not be merged were discarded. By aligning reads against IMGT, V, D and J genes, CDR3 length, and insertions or deletions at six rearrangement sites were assigned. Within each subset, clonotype counts were normalized to sorted cell number, and only after that were true diversity and Gini coefficients computed with the tcR R package. The overlap coefficient, calculated on TCRB nucleotide sequences, was used to measure repertoire sharing. Out-of-frame TCRB sequences from naive cells were analyzed to stand in for the pre-selection repertoire. Here the immuneACCESS table is served through TCRdb, limited to in-frame sequences with V and J called. Missing clones are a known gap in these copies; in checked studies unresolved V genes cover under half, and the rest lacks a known reason. V and J calls and clone size are as listed in that table; D and trimming were resolved from the DNA. This sample gives 350,000 to 400,000 clones in total; over 13% of them show up just once. The ten largest clonotypes hold 0.019% of the sample.

Each donor gave one peripheral blood draw, about 110 mL on average, collected into heparinised tubes. Using a panel that included CD45RO, CCR7, CD25, CD127, CD95 and CD27, naive, central memory, regulatory and stem cell-like memory CD4+ T cells were sorted on a BD FACSAria II. Every sorted population had a purity above 98%. PBMCs were isolated immediately by Lymphoprep density gradient centrifugation and stained directly without culture. Samples were stained and sorted in pairs, with one healthy donor and one patient per experiment, so that batch effects were minimized. With regard to this clone: Its antigen is still unknown. Base qualities are missing; no much larger clone stands one base away.

The CDR3, from cysteine to phenylalanine, totals 12 residues. The retained sequence is limited to the CDR3, 36 bases, with the frame set at the first base. CDR1 GTSNPN and CDR2 SVGIG were looked up in the germline V gene (reference sequence). Trimming removed 7 bases from V and 4 bases from J, leaving 13 bases between the germline ends. The sample taken for sequencing was naive CD4+ T cells from blood. Per the publication, the cell subset or site label means: true naive CD4+ T cells. Here the chain combines TRBV30 and TRBJ1-2, and perhaps TRBD1 as D gene, on 6 matching bases. This sequence originates from a woman aged 18 to 35 in good health. In nucleotides, the sequence is TGTGCCTCGATAGGGGGATTCTATGGCTACACCTTC. It translates to CASIGGFYGYTF.